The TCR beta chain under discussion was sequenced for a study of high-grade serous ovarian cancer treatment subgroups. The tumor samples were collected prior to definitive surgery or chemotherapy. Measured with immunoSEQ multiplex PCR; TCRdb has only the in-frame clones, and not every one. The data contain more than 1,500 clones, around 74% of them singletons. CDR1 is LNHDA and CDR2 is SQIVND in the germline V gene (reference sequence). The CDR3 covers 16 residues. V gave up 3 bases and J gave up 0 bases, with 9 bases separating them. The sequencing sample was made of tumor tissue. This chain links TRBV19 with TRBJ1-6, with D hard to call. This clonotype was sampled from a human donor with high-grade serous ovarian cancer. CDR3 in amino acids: CASSIVWSSYNSPLHF. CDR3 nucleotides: TGTGCCAGTAGTATTGTTTGGAGCTCCTATAATTCACCCCTCCACTTT.